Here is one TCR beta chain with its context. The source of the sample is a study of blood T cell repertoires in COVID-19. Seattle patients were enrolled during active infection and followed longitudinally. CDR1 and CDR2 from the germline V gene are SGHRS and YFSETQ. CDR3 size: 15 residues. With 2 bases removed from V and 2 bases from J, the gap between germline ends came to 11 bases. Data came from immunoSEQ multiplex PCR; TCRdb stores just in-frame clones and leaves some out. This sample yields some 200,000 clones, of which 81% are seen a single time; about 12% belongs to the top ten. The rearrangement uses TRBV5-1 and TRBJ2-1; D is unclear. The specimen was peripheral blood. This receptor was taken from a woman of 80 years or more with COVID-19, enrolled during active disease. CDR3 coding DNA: TGCGCCAGCAGCTTTTCAGCGACCCCCTACAATGAGCAGTTCTTC. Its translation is CASSFSATPYNEQFF.